Following are 18 T cell receptor beta chains from one sample sequenced in a study of blood T cell repertoires in COVID-19. Produced via immunoSEQ multiplex PCR; TCRdb's table is partial and in-frame only. The sample has about 40,000 clones, around 85% seen once; the top ten hold around 2.5%. Sequenced sample: peripheral blood. All receptors come from a woman aged 60-75 years with acute or convalescent COVID-19.

V is TRBV7-6 and J is TRBJ2-1, with D maybe TRBD1 (6 bases). Trimming removed 5 bases from V and 5 bases from J, with 19 bases in between. The CDR3 spans 16 residues. In germline, CDR1 is SGHVS, CDR2 FNYEAQ. The CDR3 coding sequence is TGTGCCAGCAGCCTCAGACGGGACACACCTAACAATGAGCAGTTCTTC. Translating gives CASSLRRDTPNNEQFF.

This chain joins TRBV2 and TRBJ1-5, with a tentative D call TRBD1 (5 bases). The V and J ends lost 4 bases and 3 bases respectively, with 7 bases between them. This CDR3 has 13 amino acids. Germline assignment: CDR1 SNHLY and CDR2 FYNNEI. The CDR3 spells CASSAGYNQPQHF. For the CDR3, the DNA is TGTGCCAGCAGTGCAGGGTACAATCAGCCCCAGCATTTT. Based on the CDR3 plus reference TRBV2 and TRBJ1-5, the full variable domain is EPEVTQTPSHQVTQMGQEVILRCVPISNHLYFYWYRQILGQKVEFLVSFYNNEISEKSEIFDDQFSVERPDGSNFTLKIRSTKLEDSAMYFCASSAGYNQPQHFGDGTRLSIL.

The count of this clone is one. The V gene is TRBV2, the J gene TRBJ2-7; no clear D. CDR3 length equals 12 residues. V gave up 4 bases and J gave up 6 bases, with 10 bases separating them. In germline, CDR1 is SNHLY, CDR2 FYNNEI. In nucleotides, the CDR3 is TGTGCCAGCAGTGTCCAACGGGTCGAGCAGTACTTC. As protein: CASSVQRVEQYF. Full variable domain (missing parts from reference TRBV2 and TRBJ2-7): EPEVTQTPSHQVTQMGQEVILRCVPISNHLYFYWYRQILGQKVEFLVSFYNNEISEKSEIFDDQFSVERPDGSNFTLKIRSTKLEDSAMYFCASSVQRVEQYFGPGTRLTVT.

J is TRBJ1-4 and V is TRBV6-5; D may be TRBD1 (6 bases). V lost 5 bases and J lost 0, with 7 bases in between. CDR1 and CDR2 from the germline V gene are MNHEY and SVGAGI. The CDR3 totals 14 residues. The CDR3 nucleotides read TGTGCCAGCAGTACAGGGCCAACTAATGAAAAACTGTTTTTT. Amino acid sequence: CASSTGPTNEKLFF.

In this sample, this clone turned up once. Here the CDR3 reads CASSIHPGANTGELFF. The CDR3 DNA sequence: TGTGCCAGCAGCATACACCCGGGAGCAAACACCGGGGAGCTGTTTTTT. The chain is built from TRBV9 and TRBJ2-2, with D possibly being TRBD2 (6 bases). V lost 4 bases, J lost 2 bases, and 15 bases lay in between. From germline, CDR1 is SGDLS and CDR2 YYNGEE. This CDR3 contains 16 residues.

Worth noting for this clone: Germline is not matched at one junction end, which may reflect a read error. The chain recombines TRBV10-2 with TRBJ2-7; TRBD2 matches 13 bases. The CDR3 is 14 amino acids. In germline, CDR1 is WSHSY, CDR2 SAAADI. The DNA for the CDR3 is TGCGCCAGCAGTGGAGGGACTAGCGGGATTGAACCTACTTTC. Its translation: CASSGGTSGIEPTF.

In nucleotides, the CDR3 is TGTGCCAGCAGTTCCATTGCAGCAGCGCGCCAGGGGGCCGGGCAGCCCCAGCATTTT. Residues: CASSSIAAARQGAGQPQHF. The V and J genes are TRBV27 and TRBJ1-5; 8 nucleotides match TRBD1. After removal of 4 bases from V and 7 bases from J, the junction contained 21 bases not matched to a gene. The CDR3 is made up of 19 amino acids. Germline CDR1 is MNHEY and CDR2 is SMNVEV (reference sequence).

The J gene is TRBJ2-3, the V gene TRBV9; 7 nucleotides match TRBD2. Trimming at V came to 0 bases and at J to 7 bases, leaving 11 bases not matched to a gene. The CDR3 loop spans 16 amino acids. From germline, CDR1 is SGDLS and CDR2 YYNGEE. The CDR3 nucleotides read TGTGCCAGCAGCGTAGCTGAGTCTAGCGGATACCATACGCAGTATTTT. This gives the protein CASSVAESSGYHTQYF.

The rearrangement uses TRBV9 and TRBJ2-1; 7 positions match TRBD1. The CDR3 length is 13 residues. Germline trimming cut 3 bases from V and 9 bases from J; bases unmatched to any gene: 6. CDR1 SGDLS and CDR2 YYNGEE come from the germline V gene. This CDR3 reads CASSALTGAEQFF. The CDR3 DNA follows: TGTGCCAGCAGCGCCCTTACAGGGGCTGAGCAGTTCTTC.

This chain links TRBV15 with TRBJ2-7, with a tentative D call TRBD1 (8 bases). The V end was cut by 1 base, the J end by 1 base, with 14 bases between. The CDR3 spans 16 residues. CDR1 and CDR2 from the germline V gene are LNHNV and YYDKDF (reference sequence). CDR3: CATSRANRGGSYEQYF. The CDR3 bases are TGTGCCACCAGCAGAGCAAACAGGGGGGGGTCCTACGAGCAGTACTTC.

This clone came up once. J is TRBJ2-1 and V is TRBV11-3; D might be TRBD1 (6 bases). With 2 bases removed from V and 9 bases from J, the gap between germline ends came to 17 bases. Looked up from germline, CDR1 is SGHNT and CDR2 is YENEEA. The CDR3 is 15 residues long. CDR3 residues: CASSLMAGVSAEQFF. CDR3 in DNA: TGTGCCAGCAGCTTAATGGCAGGGGTATCGGCTGAGCAGTTCTTC.

The chain links TRBV7-8 to TRBJ2-7; 10 bases are shared with TRBD2. Germline CDR1 reads SGHVS; CDR2 reads FQNEAQ. This CDR3 is built from 16 residues. V gave up 3 bases and J gave up 6 bases; unmatched junction bases: 11. The CDR3: CASSFSASGRSSEQYF. DNA for the CDR3: TGTGCCAGCAGCTTTTCGGCTAGCGGGAGAAGTTCCGAGCAGTACTTC.

CDR3 nucleotides: TGTGCCAGCAGCAGGGACTCTATCGCGAACAATGAGCAGTTCTTC. This codes for CASSRDSIANNEQFF. The chain has TRBV5-4 and TRBJ2-1; D is possibly TRBD2 (6 bases). CDR3 length: 15 amino acids. Looked up from germline, CDR1 is SGHNT and CDR2 is YYREEE (reference sequence). V shed 4 bases and J shed 5 bases, with 16 bases lying between them.

The chain carries TRBV19 and TRBJ1-6; the D gene is possibly TRBD1 (5 bases). CDR3 length: 17 residues. The ends were cut back, 1 base at V and 10 bases at J, with 20 bases in the middle. CDR1 and CDR2 from the germline V gene are LNHDA and SQIVND (reference sequence). Here the CDR3 DNA reads TGTGCCAGTAGTATAGCCCAGGGTTTAAGTCTCCACTCACCCCTCCACTTT. Translated: CASSIAQGLSLHSPLHF.

This clone was seen more than once but under ten times. The V call is TRBV28, the J call TRBJ2-7; the match to TRBD2 covers 13 bases. The CDR3 length is 14 residues. The V gene end was trimmed by 3 bases and the J gene end by 7 bases; junction bases not matched to a gene: 3. Germline V gives CDR1 MDHEN, CDR2 SYDVKM. The CDR3 loop is CASSFGGLAGEQYF. In DNA, the CDR3 is TGTGCCAGCAGTTTTGGGGGACTAGCGGGGGAGCAGTACTTC. The full variable domain, its missing parts supplied by reference TRBV28 and TRBJ2-7, is DVKVTQSSRYLVKRTGEKVFLECVQDMDHENMFWYRQDPGLGLRLIYFSYDVKMKEKGDIPEGYSVSREKKERFSLILESASTNQTSMYLCASSFGGLAGEQYFGPGTRLTVT.

V is TRBV14 and J is TRBJ1-1; D unclear. V was cut by 1 base and J by 5 bases, with 14 bases left in between. CDR3 length: 15 amino acids. Germline CDR1 and CDR2: SGHDN and FVKESK. The CDR3 nucleotides are TGTGCCAGCAGCCAAGTATCTTCGATGAGGACTGAAGCTTTCTTT. Translation gives CASSQVSSMRTEAFF.

This sequence joins TRBV6-6 and TRBJ2-3; unclear D gene. In germline, CDR1 is MNHNY, CDR2 SVGAGI (reference sequence). The CDR3 totals 13 residues. V lost 4 bases, J lost 6 bases, and 11 bases lay in between. In DNA form, the CDR3 reads TGTGCCAGCAGTTGGGCAGATGGGGATACGCAGTATTTT. Its translation is CASSWADGDTQYF.

This clone was seen only a few times. V usage is TRBV6-6 and J usage is TRBJ2-1, with unresolved D. In germline, CDR1 is MNHNY, CDR2 SVGAGI (reference sequence). Between the trimmed V and J ends, which lost 7 bases and 3 bases, there was a span of 13 bases. This CDR3 spans 14 amino acids. The DNA of the CDR3 is TGTGCCAGCACGTCGGTGCCCCACTACAATGAGCAGTTCTTC. Its translation: CASTSVPHYNEQFF.